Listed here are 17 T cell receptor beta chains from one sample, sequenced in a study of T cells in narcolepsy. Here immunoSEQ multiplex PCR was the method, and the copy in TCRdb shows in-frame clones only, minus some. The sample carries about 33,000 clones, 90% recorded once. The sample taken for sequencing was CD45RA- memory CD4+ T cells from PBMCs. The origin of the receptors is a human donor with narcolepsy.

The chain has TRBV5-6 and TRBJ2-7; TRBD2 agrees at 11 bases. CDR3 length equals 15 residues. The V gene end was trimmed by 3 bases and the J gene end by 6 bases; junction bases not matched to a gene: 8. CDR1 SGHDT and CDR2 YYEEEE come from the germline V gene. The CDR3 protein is CASSSTSGRISEQYF. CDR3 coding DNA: TGTGCCAGCAGCTCAACTAGCGGGAGAATCTCCGAGCAGTACTTC.

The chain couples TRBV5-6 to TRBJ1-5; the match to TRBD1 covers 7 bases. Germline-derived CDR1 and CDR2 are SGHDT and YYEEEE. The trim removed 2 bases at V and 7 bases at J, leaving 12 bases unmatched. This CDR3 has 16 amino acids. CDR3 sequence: CASSFGGGSGWQPQHF. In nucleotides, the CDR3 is TGTGCCAGCAGCTTTGGAGGGGGCAGTGGGTGGCAGCCCCAGCATTTT.

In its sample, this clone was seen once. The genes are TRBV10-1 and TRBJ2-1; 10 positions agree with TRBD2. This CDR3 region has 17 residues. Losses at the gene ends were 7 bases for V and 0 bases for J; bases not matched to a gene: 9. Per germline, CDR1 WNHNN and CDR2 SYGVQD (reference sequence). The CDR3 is CASTQSGRAPSYNEQFF. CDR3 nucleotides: TGCGCCAGCACCCAAAGCGGGAGGGCCCCCTCCTACAATGAGCAGTTCTTC.

CDR3 sequence reads: CAWSRVMGEQFF. The CDR3 region has the DNA TGTGCCTGGAGTCGGGTGATGGGGGAGCAGTTCTTC. The rearrangement joins TRBV30 to TRBJ2-1; D is unresolved. Germline V gene data show CDR1 as GTSNPN and CDR2 as SVGIG (reference sequence). V lost 2 bases to trimming and J lost 10 bases, with 12 bases between them. This CDR3 is 12 amino acids long. Combining the CDR3 with reference TRBV30 and TRBJ2-1 gives the whole variable domain SQTIHQWPATLVQPVGSPLSLECTVEGTSNPNLYWYRQAAGRGLQLLFYSVGIGQISSEVPQNLSASRPQDRQFILSSKKLLLSDSGFYLCAWSRVMGEQFFGPGTRLTVL.

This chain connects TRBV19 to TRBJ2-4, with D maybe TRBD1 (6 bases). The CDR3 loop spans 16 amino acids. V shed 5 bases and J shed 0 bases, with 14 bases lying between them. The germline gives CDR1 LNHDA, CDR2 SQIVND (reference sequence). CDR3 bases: TGTGCCAGTAGTTCCCGACAGGTTCTAGCCAAAAACATTCAGTACTTC. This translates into CASSSRQVLAKNIQYF.

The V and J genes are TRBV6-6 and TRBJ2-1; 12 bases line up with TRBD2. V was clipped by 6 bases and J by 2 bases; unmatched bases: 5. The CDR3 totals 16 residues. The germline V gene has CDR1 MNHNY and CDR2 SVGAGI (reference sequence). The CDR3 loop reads CASSFLAGGPYNEQFF. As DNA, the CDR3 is TGTGCCAGCAGCTTTCTAGCGGGAGGGCCCTACAATGAGCAGTTCTTC.

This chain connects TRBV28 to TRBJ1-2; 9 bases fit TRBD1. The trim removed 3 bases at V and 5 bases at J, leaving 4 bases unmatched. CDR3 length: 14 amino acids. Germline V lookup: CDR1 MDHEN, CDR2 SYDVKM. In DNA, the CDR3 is TGTGCCAGCAGTTTGGGGACAGGGCGATATGGCTACACCTTC. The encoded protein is CASSLGTGRYGYTF.

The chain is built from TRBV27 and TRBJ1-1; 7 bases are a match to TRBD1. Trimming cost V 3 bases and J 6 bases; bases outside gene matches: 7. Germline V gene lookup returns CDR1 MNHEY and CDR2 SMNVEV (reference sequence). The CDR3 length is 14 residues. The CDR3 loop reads CASSLGAQGSEAFF. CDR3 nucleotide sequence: TGTGCCAGCAGTTTGGGGGCACAGGGGTCTGAAGCTTTCTTT.

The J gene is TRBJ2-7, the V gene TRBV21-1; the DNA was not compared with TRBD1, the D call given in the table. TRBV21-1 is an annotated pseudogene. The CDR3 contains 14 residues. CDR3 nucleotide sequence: TGTGCCAGCAGCAAGTGGCAGGGGAAGGGGGAGCAGTACTTC. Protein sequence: CASSKWQGKGEQYF.

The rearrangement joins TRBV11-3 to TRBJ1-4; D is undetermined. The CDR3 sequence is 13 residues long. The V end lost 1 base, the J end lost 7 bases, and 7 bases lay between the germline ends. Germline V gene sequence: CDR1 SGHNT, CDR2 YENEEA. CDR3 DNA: TGTGCCAGCAGCTTAGTGGTTGCTGAAAAACTGTTTTTT. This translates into CASSLVVAEKLFF.

This CDR3 is CASSDGPLATKAFEQYF. CDR3 in DNA: TGTGCCAGCAGTGATGGACCCCTAGCGACCAAAGCATTCGAGCAGTACTTC. This sequence joins TRBV6-1 and TRBJ2-7; the D gene is possibly TRBD2 (6 bases). From germline, CDR1 is MNHNS and CDR2 SASEGT. The CDR3 spans 17 residues. V was clipped by 3 bases and J by 6 bases, with 24 bases between them.

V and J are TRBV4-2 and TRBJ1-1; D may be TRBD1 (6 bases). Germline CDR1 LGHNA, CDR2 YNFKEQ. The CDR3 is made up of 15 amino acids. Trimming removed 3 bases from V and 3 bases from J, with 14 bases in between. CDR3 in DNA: TGTGCCAGCAGCCATGCAGGGTCAGGGGACACTGAAGCTTTCTTT. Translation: CASSHAGSGDTEAFF.

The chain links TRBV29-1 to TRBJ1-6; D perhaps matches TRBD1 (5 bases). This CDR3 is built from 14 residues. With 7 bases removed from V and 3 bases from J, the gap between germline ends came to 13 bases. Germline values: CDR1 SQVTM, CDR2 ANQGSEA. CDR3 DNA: TGCAGCGGGAGGGGAAGGGACTATAATTCACCCCTCCACTTT. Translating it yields CSGRGRDYNSPLHF.

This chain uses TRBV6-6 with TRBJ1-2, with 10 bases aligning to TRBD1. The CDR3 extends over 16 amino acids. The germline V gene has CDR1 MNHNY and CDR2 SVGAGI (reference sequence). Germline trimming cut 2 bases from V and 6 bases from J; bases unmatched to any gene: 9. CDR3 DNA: TGTGCCAGCAGTTACGGTCCTCCGGGACAGGGGCATGGCTACACCTTC. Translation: CASSYGPPGQGHGYTF.

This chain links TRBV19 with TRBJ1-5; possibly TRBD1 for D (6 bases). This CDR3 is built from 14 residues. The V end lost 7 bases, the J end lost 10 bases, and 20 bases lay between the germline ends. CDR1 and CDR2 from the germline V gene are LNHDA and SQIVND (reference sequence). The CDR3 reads CASTSAGGGKPQHF. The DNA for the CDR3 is TGTGCCAGTACCTCGGCTGGAGGGGGAAAACCCCAGCATTTT.

The CDR3 bases are TGCGCCAGCAGCCAAGGCGGACTAGCGGGAGTTGACGCAGATACGCAGTATTTT. It codes for CASSQGGLAGVDADTQYF. This chain links TRBV4-1 with TRBJ2-3, with TRBD2 matching 13 bases. V shed 1 base, J shed 4 bases, and the junction held 8 bases outside the gene matches. The germline V gene has CDR1 MGHRA and CDR2 YSYEKL. The CDR3 is 18 amino acids.

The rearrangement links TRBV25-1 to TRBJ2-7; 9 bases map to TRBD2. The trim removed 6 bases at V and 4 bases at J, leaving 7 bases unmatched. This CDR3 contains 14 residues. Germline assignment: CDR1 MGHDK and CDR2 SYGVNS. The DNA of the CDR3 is TGTGCCAGCAGGGGCGGCGGGGGGGCGTACGAGCAGTACTTC. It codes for CASRGGGGAYEQYF.